The entry below describes one T cell receptor (beta chain). In the authors' methods: Counts of nucleated cells, estimated from reference gene primer amplification, were obtained. Clones were sequenced by immunoSEQ multiplex PCR, and TCRdb holds only the in-frame ones, with some missing. V and J calls and clone size are copied from that table; D and trimming were computed from the DNA. The data contain just over 650,000 clones, 85% to 90% of them singletons. This sample was taken from a study of blood T cell repertoires in COVID-19. Study details: Some COVID-19 samples were acute and others convalescent; all came from the United States, Italy and Spain. PBMCs, B-cell-depleted T cells, or T cells were the source of the cDNA or gDNA that made up the material.

V dropped 2 bases and J dropped 8 bases, with 7 bases sitting between them. CDR1 is MNHEY, CDR2 SVGAGI, per germline. This CDR3 is built from 13 residues. The J gene is TRBJ1-6, the V gene TRBV6-5; D gene unclear. The receptor was derived from a woman aged 18-29 years with acute or convalescent COVID-19. Material for sequencing was peripheral blood. Here the CDR3 DNA reads TGTGCCAGCAGTTACGCGGTAGATTCACCCCTCCACTTT. Amino acids: CASSYAVDSPLHF.